Sequencing of this T cell receptor (beta chain) was carried out in a study of T cell changes during pregnancy in multiple sclerosis (dated by TCRdb to the late 2010s). Background for the entire study: The study examined how the T cell repertoire changed over the course of pregnancy in women with multiple sclerosis.

The V end gives up 5 bases and the J end 2 bases, leaving 6 bases in the junction not matched to a gene. Via the germline V gene, CDR1 is SGHTA and CDR2 FQGNSA. The CDR3 holds 16 amino acids from the cysteine to the phenylalanine. CDR3 DNA is the only sequence kept; it has 48 bases, read in frame from the first base. The receptor library was made with the immunoSEQ multiplex PCR assay. The table comes from immuneACCESS by way of TCRdb, which keeps in-frame sequences with V and J called. Part of the clones is missing from these tables; in studies checked, under half for an unresolved V gene and the rest for unknown reasons. The sample yields tens of thousands of clones; around 94% were counted once. The biggest ten clones account for 3% to 3.5% of the sample. Of note for this clone: Its antigen remains undetermined. No clone much larger than this one lies a single base away; base qualities are absent.

This receptor was obtained from a female donor in good health, enrolled as a control in a pregnancy study. The sequence is built from TRBV7-2 and TRBJ2-6, with 7 junctional bases fitting TRBD2. Source: CD8+ T cells from peripheral blood mononuclear cells, taken in the third trimester of pregnancy. The nucleotide sequence reads TGTGCCAGCAGCGGAACGGGGAGGGCTGGGGCCAACGTCCTGACTTTC. It translates as CASSGTGRAGANVLTF.